Each of the 4 T cell receptor beta chains below was sequenced from the same sample in a study of blood T cells in healthy people across ages. Using a J-beta primer mix together with a sample-barcoded 5' primer, a second PCR was run for roughly 6 to 12 cycles. TCRdb re-called the 5' RACE reads with MiXCR, one entry per CDR3 protein. Among over 600,000 distinct CDR3 sequences listed, around two fifths were seen once. Material for sequencing was blood. The receptors derive from an older man in good health.

On this clonotype itself: Just one base apart from a much larger clone, this may be a read error. The chain recombines TRBV29-1 with TRBJ2-7, with 9 bases identical to TRBD1. Germline assignment: CDR1 SQVTM and CDR2 ANQGSEA. The J segment lost 7 bases and the V segment lost 4 bases, leaving 14 bases of the junction unmatched. The CDR3 totals 15 residues. CDR3 nucleotides: TGCAGCGTTGTTGGGACCGACAGGGGGGACAATGAGCAGTACTTC. Encoded protein: CSVVGTDRGDNEQYF.

The chain links TRBV27 to TRBJ2-3; TRBD1 aligns across 8 bases. CDR1 MNHEY and CDR2 SMNVEV come from the germline V gene (reference sequence). The CDR3 spans 16 residues. The J segment lost 3 bases and the V segment lost 5 bases, leaving 10 bases of the junction unmatched. CDR3 region: CASSHRRGPATDTQYF. The DNA for the CDR3 is TGTGCCAGCAGTCACCGCAGGGGGCCAGCGACAGATACGCAGTATTTT.

The CDR3 protein is CASSLVGTSGQDTQYF. The CDR3 DNA reads TGTGCCAGCAGCTTAGTGGGGACTAGCGGGCAAGATACGCAGTATTTT. This chain uses TRBV7-2 with TRBJ2-3; TRBD2 agrees at 12 bases. The CDR3 spans 16 residues. From germline, CDR1 is SGHTA and CDR2 FQGNSA. Germline trimming cut 1 base from V and 5 bases from J; bases unmatched to any gene: 4.

Concerning this clonotype itself: This may be a read error, as it is one base from a much larger clone. The V call is TRBV3-1, the J call TRBJ2-7; maybe TRBD2 (7 bases). The CDR3 loop spans 17 amino acids. Germline V lookup: CDR1 LGHDT, CDR2 YNNKEL (reference sequence). The DNA for the CDR3 is TGTGCCAACAGCCAAGATCCGGGCGGGGGCCCGTCCTACGAGCAGTACTTC. It translates to CANSQDPGGGPSYEQYF.